This T cell receptor beta chain originates from a study of cytomegalovirus exposure and HLA in healthy donors. Points from the study as a whole: There were 150 or so TCR beta chains listed as cytomegalovirus-associated. DRB1 showed the most TCR associations and HLA-C the fewest in a later analysis, as rates varied by HLA locus. Analysis was performed later, and it showed HLA-associated TCR beta chains to be more clonally expanded than equally common others.

This clone was seen only a few times. What it binds is not known. The V and J ends lost 6 bases and 4 bases respectively, with 16 bases between them. CDR3 length equals 14 residues. Germline CDR1 reads MNHEY; CDR2 reads SVGAGI. The PCR ran on 60 Vbeta and 13 Jbeta primers. Using immunoSEQ multiplex PCR, the repertoire was profiled, and TCRdb retains in-frame clones only, with some absent. The data show some 120,000 clones, about 10% seen once. The clonotype was recovered from a woman in her late teens or twenties in good health and CMV-seropositive. The gene calls are TRBV6-5 and TRBJ2-7, with D possibly TRBD1 on 5 matching bases. Input material: PBMCs. CDR3 in DNA: TGTGCCAGCAGCCAGGCAGCTGGGGCATACGAGCAGTACTTC. It specifies CASSQAAGAYEQYF.